A single sample gave rise to the 16 T cell receptor beta chains below, sequenced in a study of cytomegalovirus exposure and HLA in healthy donors. Assay used: immunoSEQ multiplex PCR; TCRdb lists only in-frame clones, some missing. The repertoire has approximately 100,000 clones, less than 90% of them found once; the top ten carry approximately 5.8%. Sequencing used PBMCs. These receptors originate from a man aged 18 to 29 in good health and CMV-seropositive.

Only one count was recorded for this clone. This chain connects TRBV7-9 to TRBJ2-1; 7 bases agree with TRBD1. The germline V gene encodes CDR1 SEHNR and CDR2 FQNEAQ (reference sequence). This CDR3 contains 12 residues. Trimming removed 5 bases from V and 9 bases from J; junction bases left unmatched: 4. CDR3 protein: CASSPTGVEQFF. The CDR3 coding sequence is TGTGCCAGCAGCCCAACAGGGGTTGAGCAGTTCTTC.

In its sample, this clone was seen a few times. This chain connects TRBV6-1 to TRBJ1-5; D not certain. CDR1 MNHNS and CDR2 SASEGT come from the germline V gene. The CDR3 has 14 amino acids. Trimming removed 8 bases at V and 0 bases at J, with 11 bases between. The CDR3 DNA follows: TGTGCCAGCGACCCCAGGTTTAGCAATCAGCCCCAGCATTTT. This encodes CASDPRFSNQPQHF.

V gene TRBV9 combines with J gene TRBJ2-5; the match to TRBD1 covers 7 bases. CDR1 is SGDLS and CDR2 is YYNGEE in the germline V gene. There are 14 residues in the CDR3. Unmatched junction bases numbered 8, after V lost 2 bases and J lost 7 bases. The CDR3 nucleotides read TGTGCCAGCAGCGTTCAACCAGGGGGATGGACCCAGTACTTC. Translating gives CASSVQPGGWTQYF.

The genes are TRBV7-9 and TRBJ2-5, with 7 bases identical to TRBD2. Trimming took 5 bases from V and 2 from J; bases not matched to a gene: 8. From germline, CDR1 is SEHNR and CDR2 FQNEAQ (reference sequence). This CDR3 region has 15 residues. The CDR3 loop is CASSQGTTPQETQYF. CDR3 nucleotide sequence: TGTGCCAGCAGCCAAGGGACTACGCCTCAAGAGACCCAGTACTTC.

The CDR3 DNA reads TGTGCCAGCAGCGTACAGGGGGCAGTCAGAGAGACCCAGTACTTC. This sequence encodes CASSVQGAVRETQYF. This chain uses TRBV7-8 with TRBJ2-5; 9 bases agree with TRBD1. Germline loops: CDR1 SGHVS, CDR2 FQNEAQ. V lost 5 bases and J lost 4; bases outside the gene matches: 8. The CDR3 spans 15 residues.

The chain recombines TRBV6-1 with TRBJ2-2; TRBD1 might be the D (6 bases). The CDR3 runs 14 residues. The germline V and J ends were trimmed by 7 bases and 1 base, with 10 bases remaining between them. The germline gives CDR1 MNHNS, CDR2 SASEGT. CDR3 region: CASMWGQNTGELFF. In DNA, the CDR3 is TGTGCCAGCATGTGGGGACAGAACACCGGGGAGCTGTTTTTT.

This chain links TRBV5-5 with TRBJ1-3; perhaps TRBD1 as D (6 bases). Trimming removed 5 bases at V and 3 bases at J, with 9 bases between. Looked up from germline, CDR1 is SGHKS and CDR2 is YYEKEE (reference sequence). The CDR3 totals 13 residues. The CDR3 is CASSWDIGNTIYF. As DNA, the CDR3 is TGTGCCAGCAGTTGGGACATTGGAAACACCATATATTTT.

V and J are TRBV25-1 and TRBJ2-7, with TRBD1 matching 8 bases. With 2 bases clipped from V and 6 bases from J, the junction kept 12 bases outside the gene matches. Germline CDR1 and CDR2: MGHDK and SYGVNS. The CDR3 length is 16 residues. CDR3 region: CASSELGQGLGREQYF. CDR3 nucleotide sequence: TGTGCCAGCAGTGAACTCGGACAGGGTTTGGGACGCGAGCAGTACTTC.

J is TRBJ2-7 and V is TRBV28; the match to TRBD1 covers 7 bases. Germline V gene sequence: CDR1 MDHEN, CDR2 SYDVKM. The V segment lost 4 bases and the J segment 6 bases; nucleotides outside the gene matches: 6. This CDR3 region has 13 residues. This chain's CDR3 is CASSSINRGEQYF. The CDR3 nucleotides are TGTGCCAGCAGTTCTATTAACAGGGGCGAGCAGTACTTC.

The chain joins TRBV7-6 to TRBJ2-1, with 13 bases identical to TRBD2. J lost 4 bases, V lost 2 bases, and 11 bases had no gene match. The CDR3 has 19 amino acids. Per germline, CDR1 SGHVS and CDR2 FNYEAQ. CDR3 protein: CASSLSPPRTSGSYNEQFF. The CDR3 nucleotides are TGTGCCAGCAGCTTAAGTCCACCCAGGACTAGCGGGAGTTACAATGAGCAGTTCTTC.

J is TRBJ1-2 and V is TRBV7-9; 9 nucleotides agree with TRBD1. The CDR3 spans 14 residues. J was trimmed by 7 bases and V by 2 bases; bases with no gene match: 5. Germline CDR1 SEHNR, CDR2 FQNEAQ (reference sequence). CDR3 in amino acids: CASSLSGQGSGYTF. CDR3 DNA sequence: TGTGCCAGCAGCTTATCGGGACAGGGCTCTGGCTACACCTTC.

This clone was recorded only once. The rearrangement joins TRBV14 to TRBJ1-4, with 7 bases identical to TRBD1. J gave up 6 bases and V 6 bases, and 7 bases lay outside the gene matches. CDR1 is SGHDN, CDR2 FVKESK, per germline. CDR3 length equals 14 residues. The CDR3 DNA follows: TGTGCCAGCAGTCGCGAGGGGGCGTATGAAAAACTGTTTTTT. Translation: CASSREGAYEKLFF.

V gene TRBV7-8 combines with J gene TRBJ2-1; 9 positions agree with TRBD2. Trimming took 5 bases from V and 4 from J; bases not matched to a gene: 6. This CDR3 comprises 15 residues. Germline lookup yields CDR1 SGHVS and CDR2 FQNEAQ. CDR3 residues: CASSNGLAQYNEQFF. The CDR3 bases are TGTGCCAGCAGCAACGGACTAGCGCAATACAATGAGCAGTTCTTC.

This chain links TRBV5-1 with TRBJ2-3; D is perhaps TRBD2 (6 bases). This CDR3 spans 15 amino acids. CDR1 and CDR2 from the germline V gene are SGHRS and YFSETQ. The V end lost 2 bases, the J end lost 2 bases, and 12 bases lay between the germline ends. Here the CDR3 reads CASSLNGGNTDTQYF. DNA of the CDR3: TGCGCCAGCAGCTTAAACGGCGGGAACACAGATACGCAGTATTTT. The variable domain in full, with the rest retrieved from reference TRBV5-1 and TRBJ2-3, is KAGVTQTPRYLIKTRGQQVTLSCSPISGHRSVSWYQQTPGQGLQFLFEYFSETQRNKGNFPGRFSGRQFSNSRSEMNVSTLELGDSALYLCASSLNGGNTDTQYFGPGTRLTVL.

The rearrangement uses TRBV10-2 and TRBJ1-1; D not certain. V was pared by 6 bases and J by 1 base, with 9 bases between. There are 13 residues in the CDR3. Germline loops: CDR1 WSHSY, CDR2 SAAADI. CDR3 in DNA: TGCGCCAGCAGCCGGAACAGGAACACTGAAGCTTTCTTT. Encoded protein: CASSRNRNTEAFF.

J is TRBJ1-1 and V is TRBV10-2; D may be TRBD1 (5 bases). Trimming shortened V by 5 bases and J by 7 bases, and 17 bases separated the two germline ends. Per germline, CDR1 WSHSY and CDR2 SAAADI. The CDR3 is 14 amino acids. This CDR3 is CASSHSLGGGEAFF. The CDR3 DNA reads as TGCGCCAGCAGTCATTCCTTGGGGGGGGGTGAAGCTTTCTTT.